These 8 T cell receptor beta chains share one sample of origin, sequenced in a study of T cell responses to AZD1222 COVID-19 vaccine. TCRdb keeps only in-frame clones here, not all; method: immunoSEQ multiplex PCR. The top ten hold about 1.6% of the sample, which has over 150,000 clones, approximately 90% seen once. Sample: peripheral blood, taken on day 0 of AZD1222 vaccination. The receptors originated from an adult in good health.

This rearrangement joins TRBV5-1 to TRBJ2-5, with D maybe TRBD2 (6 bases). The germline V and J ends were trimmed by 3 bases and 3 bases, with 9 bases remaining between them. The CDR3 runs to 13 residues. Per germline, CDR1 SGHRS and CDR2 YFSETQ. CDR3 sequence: CASSSGDKETQYF. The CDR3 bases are TGCGCCAGCAGCTCGGGAGATAAAGAGACCCAGTACTTC.

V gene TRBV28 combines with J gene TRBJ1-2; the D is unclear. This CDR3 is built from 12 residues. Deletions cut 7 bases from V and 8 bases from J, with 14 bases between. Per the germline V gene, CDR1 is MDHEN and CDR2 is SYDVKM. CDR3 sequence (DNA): TGTGCCAGCAAACAAACCTTGGGGGGCTACACCTTC. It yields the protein CASKQTLGGYTF.

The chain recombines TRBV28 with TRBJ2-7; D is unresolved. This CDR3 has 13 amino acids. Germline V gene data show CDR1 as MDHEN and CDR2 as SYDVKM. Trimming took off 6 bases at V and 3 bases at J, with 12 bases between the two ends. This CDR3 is CASRGNDNYEQYF. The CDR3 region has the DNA TGTGCCAGCAGGGGTAATGATAACTACGAGCAGTACTTC.

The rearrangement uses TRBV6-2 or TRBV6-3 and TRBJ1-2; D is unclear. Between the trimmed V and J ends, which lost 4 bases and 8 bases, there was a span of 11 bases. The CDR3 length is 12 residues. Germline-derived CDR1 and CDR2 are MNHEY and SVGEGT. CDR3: CASSLLKAGYTF. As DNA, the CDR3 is TGTGCCAGCAGTTTATTAAAGGCCGGCTACACCTTC.

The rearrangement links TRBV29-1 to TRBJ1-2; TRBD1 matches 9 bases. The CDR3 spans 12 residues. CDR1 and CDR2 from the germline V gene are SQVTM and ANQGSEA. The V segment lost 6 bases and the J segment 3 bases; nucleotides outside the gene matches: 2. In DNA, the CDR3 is TGCAGCGTGGGACAGGGAGACTATGGCTACACCTTC. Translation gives CSVGQGDYGYTF.

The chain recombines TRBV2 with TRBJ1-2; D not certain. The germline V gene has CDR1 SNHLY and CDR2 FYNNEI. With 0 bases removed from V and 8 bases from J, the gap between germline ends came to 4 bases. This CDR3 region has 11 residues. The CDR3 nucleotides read TGTGCCAGCAGTGAAGCGCTCGGCTACACCTTC. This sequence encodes CASSEALGYTF.

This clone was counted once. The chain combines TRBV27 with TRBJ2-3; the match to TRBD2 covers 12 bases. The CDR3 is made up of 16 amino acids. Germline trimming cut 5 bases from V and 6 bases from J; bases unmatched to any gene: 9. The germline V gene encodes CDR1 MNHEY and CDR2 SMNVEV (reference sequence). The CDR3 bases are TGTGCCAGCAGTGCACCTAGCGGGGGGGAGTATGATACGCAGTATTTT. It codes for CASSAPSGGEYDTQYF.

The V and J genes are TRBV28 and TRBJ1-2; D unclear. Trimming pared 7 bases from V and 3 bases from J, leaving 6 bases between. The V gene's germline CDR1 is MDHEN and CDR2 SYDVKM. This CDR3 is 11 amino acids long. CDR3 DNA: TGTGCCAGCAATAGCCACTATGGCTACACCTTC. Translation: CASNSHYGYTF.